This paragraph covers one T cell receptor beta chain sequence. This CDR3 has 14 amino acids. V was pared by 3 bases and J by 2 bases, with 11 bases between. Germline-derived CDR1 and CDR2 are DFQATT and SNEGSKA (reference sequence). This specimen belongs to a study of blood T cells in healthy people across ages. Next came a second PCR, run for about 7 to 12 cycles, which used a sample-barcoded 5' primer along with a J-beta primer mix. Each CDR3 protein is one row after TCRdb ran MiXCR on the 5' RACE reads. The sample carries roughly 930,000 distinct CDR3 sequences, roughly 48% recorded once. Total RNA, at least 5 micrograms per sample, was extracted from PBMCs.

What was sequenced was blood. The J gene is TRBJ1-5, the V gene TRBV20-1; D unresolved. The TCR comes from a man younger than 45 in good health. CDR3 in amino acids: CSASQPRGNQPQHF. The CDR3 bases are TGCAGTGCTAGCCAGCCTCGGGGCAATCAGCCCCAGCATTTT.